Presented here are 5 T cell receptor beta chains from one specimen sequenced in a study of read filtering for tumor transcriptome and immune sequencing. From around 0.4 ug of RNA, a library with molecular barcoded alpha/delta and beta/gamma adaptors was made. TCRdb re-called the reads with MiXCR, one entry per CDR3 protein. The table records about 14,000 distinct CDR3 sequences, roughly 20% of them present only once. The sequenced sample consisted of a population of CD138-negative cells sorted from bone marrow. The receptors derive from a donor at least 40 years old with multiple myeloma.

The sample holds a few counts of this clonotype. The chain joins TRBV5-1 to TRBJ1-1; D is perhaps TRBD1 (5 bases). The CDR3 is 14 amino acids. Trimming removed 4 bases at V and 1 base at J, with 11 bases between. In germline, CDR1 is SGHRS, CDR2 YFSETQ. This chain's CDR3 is CASSPDTGNTEAFF. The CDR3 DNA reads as TGCGCCAGCAGCCCGGATACAGGGAACACTGAAGCTTTCTTT.

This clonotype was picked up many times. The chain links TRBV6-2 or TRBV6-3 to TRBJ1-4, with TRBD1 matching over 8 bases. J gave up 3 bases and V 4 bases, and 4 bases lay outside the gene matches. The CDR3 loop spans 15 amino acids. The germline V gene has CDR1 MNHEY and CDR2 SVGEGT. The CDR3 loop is CASSSRTGPNEKLFF. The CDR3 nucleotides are TGTGCCAGCAGTTCCCGGACAGGGCCTAATGAAAAACTGTTTTTT.

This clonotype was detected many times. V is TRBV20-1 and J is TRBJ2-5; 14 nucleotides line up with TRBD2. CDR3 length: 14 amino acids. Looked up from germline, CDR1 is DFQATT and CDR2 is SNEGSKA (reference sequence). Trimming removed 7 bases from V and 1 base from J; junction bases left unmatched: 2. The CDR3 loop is CSVGTSGGQETQYF. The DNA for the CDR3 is TGCAGTGTTGGGACTAGCGGGGGCCAAGAGACCCAGTACTTC.

CDR3 nucleotide sequence: TGTGCCAGCAGCCCGAAACTAGCCGGGGGCGAGGATACGCAGTATTTT. Encoded protein: CASSPKLAGGEDTQYF. The rearrangement links TRBV12-3 or TRBV12-4 to TRBJ2-3; D possibly matches TRBD1 or TRBD2 (6 bases each). The germline V and J ends were trimmed by 6 bases and 6 bases, with 22 bases remaining between them. This CDR3 has 16 residues.

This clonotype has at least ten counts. CDR3 region: CASSQERHSTYEQYF. In DNA, the CDR3 is TGCGCCAGCAGCCAAGAGCGGCACAGTACTTACGAGCAGTACTTC. The chain is built from TRBV4-3 and TRBJ2-7, with D unresolved. This CDR3 contains 15 residues. Trimming shortened V by 0 bases and J by 4 bases, and 13 bases separated the two germline ends. The germline V gene has CDR1 LGHNA and CDR2 YSLEER.